The T cell receptor (beta chain) under discussion was sequenced for a study of blood T cell repertoires in COVID-19. The CDR3 spans 14 residues. Germline V gives CDR1 SGHDT, CDR2 YYEEEE. V lost 0 bases and J 5 bases, leaving 11 bases between the germline ends. Authors' processing steps: It was from reference gene primer amplification that nucleated cell counts were estimated. The table came from immunoSEQ multiplex PCR; TCRdb's copy has only in-frame clones and leaves some out. V and J calls and clone size are copied from that table; D and trimming were computed from the DNA. The sample consists of about 81,000 clones, approximately 80% of them appearing once.

Material: peripheral blood. V is TRBV5-6 and J is TRBJ1-1; a possible D gene is TRBD1 (6 bases). This TCR derives from a human donor in a cohort sampled during active COVID-19. As DNA, the CDR3 is TGTGCCAGCAGCTTGGAGGGGAGGGGGACTGAAGCTTTCTTT. Protein product: CASSLEGRGTEAFF.